The 24 T cell receptor beta chains below were found in one sample sequenced in a study of long-term antiretroviral therapy in people with HIV. With survey level as its setting, the immunoSEQ assay was v3.0. Assay used: immunoSEQ multiplex PCR; TCRdb lists only in-frame clones, some missing. The repertoire holds 24,000 or so clones, with about 86% as singletons. The specimen comprised unsorted PBMCs, sampled 3 years after starting antiretroviral therapy. Source of these receptors: a young man with HIV.

The rearrangement links TRBV11-2 to TRBJ2-5; D uncertain. Germline values: CDR1 SGHAT, CDR2 FQNNGV. The length of the CDR3 is 12 residues. V lost 8 bases and J lost 5, with 12 bases in between. The CDR3 nucleotides read TGTGCCAGCTCTCAAAGCAGGGAGACCCAGTACTTC. Translated: CASSQSRETQYF.

In the case of this clone: Additional DNA sequences in this sample encode the identical CDR3. This chain links TRBV6-1 with TRBJ1-4; possible D gene TRBD1, 6 bases. With 1 base removed from V and 8 bases from J, the gap between germline ends came to 11 bases. Germline CDR1 reads MNHNS; CDR2 reads SASEGT. This CDR3 has 14 residues. The CDR3 DNA reads as TGTGCCAGCAGTGAAGACAGGGCCAGGGAAAAACTGTTTTTT. Translating it yields CASSEDRAREKLFF.

This clone was counted once. The gene calls are TRBV2 and TRBJ2-3; D remains ambiguous. The V end lost 4 bases, the J end lost 6 bases, and 5 bases lay between the germline ends. The germline CDR1 and CDR2 sequences are SNHLY and FYNNEI. CDR3 length: 11 residues. CDR3 region: CASSVFDTQYF. CDR3 sequence (DNA): TGTGCCAGCAGTGTGTTTGATACGCAGTATTTT.

The CDR3 loop is CASSRSGGPLHEQFF. The DNA for the CDR3 is TGTGCCAGCAGTCGGAGCGGGGGACCCCTCCATGAGCAGTTCTTC. V and J are TRBV6-6 and TRBJ2-1; 8 bases agree with TRBD2. Germline V CDR1 and CDR2: MNHNY, SVGAGI (reference sequence). Unmatched junction bases numbered 11, after V lost 5 bases and J lost 8 bases. The CDR3 is made up of 15 amino acids.

The J gene is TRBJ2-7, the V gene TRBV6-1, with TRBD1 matching over 8 bases. V gave up 6 bases and J gave up 5 bases; unmatched junction bases: 12. Germline CDR1 reads MNHNS; CDR2 reads SASEGT. This CDR3 contains 15 residues. The CDR3 nucleotides read TGTGCCAGCAGGCCTGGACAGGGTCTTTCCAACGAGCAGTACTTC. Protein: CASRPGQGLSNEQYF.

Here the CDR3 DNA reads TGTGCCAGCAGCTTAGGACAGGGACAGGGTCTCTACGAGCAGTACGTC. Protein sequence: CASSLGQGQGLYEQYV. The V gene is TRBV7-8, the J gene TRBJ2-7; 9 bases are a match to TRBD1. The CDR3 totals 16 residues. The germline CDR1 and CDR2 sequences are SGHVS and FQNEAQ. The V and J ends lost 1 base and 3 bases, in that order; junction bases with no gene match: 7.

This clone was observed a handful of times. J is TRBJ2-2 and V is TRBV11-3; TRBD2 might be the D (6 bases). V lost 10 bases and J lost 0, with 12 bases in between. The CDR3 sequence is 14 residues long. Germline CDR1 reads SGHNT; CDR2 reads YENEEA. This CDR3 reads CANPGEPNTGELFF. CDR3 sequence (DNA): TGTGCCAACCCGGGAGAACCGAACACCGGGGAGCTGTTTTTT.

This chain links TRBV5-4 with TRBJ2-3; possibly TRBD2 for D (6 bases). This CDR3 contains 14 residues. V shed 4 bases and J shed 1 base, with 10 bases lying between them. CDR1 is SGHNT and CDR2 is YYREEE in the germline V gene (reference sequence). The CDR3 coding sequence is TGTGCCAGCAGCCAAGGCGGGGGCACAGATACGCAGTATTTT. Encoded protein: CASSQGGGTDTQYF.

The chain combines TRBV27 with TRBJ2-1, with 9 positions matching TRBD2. This CDR3 spans 18 amino acids. Germline V CDR1 and CDR2: MNHEY, SMNVEV (reference sequence). V was pared by 6 bases and J by 0 bases, with 12 bases of the junction left unmatched. The CDR3 DNA reads TGTGCCAGCAGCCGGGGGGCTAGCGGGGCGAGCTCCTACAATGAGCAGTTCTTC. Protein: CASSRGASGASSYNEQFF.

This chain joins TRBV6-6 and TRBJ1-4; maybe TRBD1 (5 bases). Trimming cost V 2 bases and J 2 bases, with 6 bases left between them. The CDR3 covers 14 residues. Germline V gene data show CDR1 as MNHNY and CDR2 as SVGAGI (reference sequence). CDR3 in DNA: TGTGCCAGCAGTTACCGGGACACTAATGAAAAACTGTTTTTT. Its protein product is CASSYRDTNEKLFF.

J is TRBJ1-2 and V is TRBV5-1; D ambiguous. Germline V gene lookup returns CDR1 SGHRS and CDR2 YFSETQ. V shed 4 bases and J shed 1 base, with 11 bases lying between them. The CDR3 extends over 14 amino acids. This CDR3 reads CASSGPTFNYGYTF. The CDR3 region has the DNA TGCGCCAGCAGCGGCCCTACTTTTAACTATGGCTACACCTTC.

This chain uses TRBV4-1 with TRBJ1-6, with D unresolved. CDR3 length: 18 amino acids. CDR1 and CDR2 (germline): MGHRA, YSYEKL. Trimming removed 2 bases from V and 5 bases from J, with 19 bases in between. CDR3: CASSQTGGGRPDNSPLHF. Here the CDR3 DNA reads TGCGCCAGCAGCCAAACGGGTGGAGGCAGGCCTGATAATTCACCCCTCCACTTT.

The count of this clone is one. The V and J genes are TRBV7-9 and TRBJ2-1; D possibly corresponds to TRBD2 (5 bases). V was trimmed by 8 bases and J by 4 bases, leaving 18 bases between them. This CDR3 has 15 residues. Germline CDR1 is SEHNR and CDR2 is FQNEAQ (reference sequence). The CDR3: CASLPSLSAYNEQFF. CDR3 nucleotides: TGTGCCAGCCTTCCTAGCCTCAGCGCGTACAATGAGCAGTTCTTC. Using reference TRBV7-9 and TRBJ2-1 for the parts outside the CDR3, the full variable domain is DTGVSQNPRHKITKRGQNVTFRCDPISEHNRLYWYRQTLGQGPEFLTYFQNEAQLEKSRLLSDRFSAERPKGSFSTLEIQRTEQGDSAMYLCASLPSLSAYNEQFFGPGTRLTVL.

The chain has TRBV5-6 and TRBJ1-2; no firm D call. The germline gives CDR1 SGHDT, CDR2 YYEEEE. V lost 0 bases and J lost 4, with 1 base in between. The CDR3 sequence is 11 residues long. The CDR3, as DNA: TGTGCCAGCAGCTTGGCCTATGGCTACACCTTC. It codes for CASSLAYGYTF.

The chain carries TRBV5-4 and TRBJ1-6; D unclear. Trimming removed 0 bases from V and 0 bases from J, with 10 bases in between. Looked up from germline, CDR1 is SGHNT and CDR2 is YYREEE (reference sequence). CDR3 length equals 17 residues. CDR3 DNA sequence: TGTGCCAGCAGCTTGGATCCCCCCAGCTCCTATAATTCACCCCTCCACTTT. Protein product: CASSLDPPSSYNSPLHF.

The J gene is TRBJ2-7, the V gene TRBV5-1; D remains unclear. Germline V gives CDR1 SGHRS, CDR2 YFSETQ. V lost 0 bases, J lost 2 bases, and 12 bases lay in between. CDR3 length equals 15 residues. CDR3 in amino acids: CASSLGRGATYEQYV. The CDR3 coding sequence is TGCGCCAGCAGCTTGGGCCGAGGAGCAACCTACGAGCAGTACGTC.

The V call is TRBV7-2, the J call TRBJ2-1; 7 nucleotides match TRBD1. V was clipped by 5 bases and J by 9 bases; unmatched bases: 7. The CDR3 spans 13 residues. Per germline, CDR1 SGHTA and CDR2 FQGNSA. CDR3 protein: CASSIGTAFEQFF. The CDR3 DNA sequence: TGTGCCAGCAGCATAGGGACAGCATTTGAGCAGTTCTTC. The whole variable domain, filled in from reference TRBV7-2 and TRBJ2-1, reads GAGVSQSPSNKVTEKGKDVELRCDPISGHTALYWYRQSLGQGLEFLIYFQGNSAPDKSGLPSDRFSAERTGGSVSTLTIQRTQQEDSAVYLCASSIGTAFEQFFGPGTRLTVL.

The V gene is TRBV7-2, the J gene TRBJ1-2; 7 bases agree with TRBD1. From germline, CDR1 is SGHTA and CDR2 FQGNSA. The CDR3 sequence is 16 residues long. The trim removed 5 bases at V and 3 bases at J, leaving 12 bases unmatched. The CDR3 loop reads CASSTTHIDRDYGYTF. DNA for the CDR3: TGTGCCAGCAGCACGACCCACATTGACAGGGACTATGGCTACACCTTC.

The rearrangement uses TRBV18 and TRBJ1-1; D gene unclear. The CDR3 length is 14 residues. V shed 6 bases and J shed 1 base, with 12 bases lying between them. In germline, CDR1 is KGHSH, CDR2 LQKENI. The CDR3, as DNA: TGTGCCAGCTCCCCCTCTCCAGCGAACACTGAAGCTTTCTTT. The encoded protein is CASSPSPANTEAFF.

This sequence joins TRBV5-1 and TRBJ2-3; 16 nucleotides align to TRBD2. This CDR3 is built from 19 residues. CDR1 and CDR2 (germline): SGHRS, YFSETQ. V dropped 4 bases and J dropped 4; count of bases not matched to a gene: 12. CDR3 amino acids: CASSLPQGLAGGPPDTQYF. The CDR3 DNA reads as TGCGCCAGCAGCCTCCCTCAGGGACTAGCGGGGGGGCCTCCAGATACGCAGTATTTT.

The chain uses TRBV6-4 and TRBJ2-7; D possibly corresponds to TRBD2 (7 bases). V was cut by 11 bases and J by 2 bases, with 19 bases left in between. CDR1 MRHNA and CDR2 SNTAGT come from the germline V gene. This CDR3 has 14 residues. The CDR3 region is CAFRGAGPTYEQYV. As DNA, the CDR3 is TGTGCCTTCCGGGGGGCAGGACCAACCTACGAGCAGTACGTC.

The V call is TRBV6-1, the J call TRBJ2-2, with D unclear. CDR1 MNHNS and CDR2 SASEGT come from the germline V gene. The V end lost 1 base, the J end lost 1 base, and 4 bases lay between the germline ends. The CDR3 contains 14 residues. For the CDR3, the DNA is TGTGCCAGCAGTGAAGTGTGGAACACCGGGGAGCTGTTTTTT. Translated: CASSEVWNTGELFF.

The genes are TRBV28 and TRBJ2-2; D may be TRBD1 (5 bases). V dropped 10 bases and J dropped 0 bases, with 6 bases sitting between them. This CDR3 has 12 residues. The germline gives CDR1 MDHEN, CDR2 SYDVKM. CDR3 sequence: CATGSNTGELFF. The CDR3 region has the DNA TGTGCCACAGGGTCGAACACCGGGGAGCTGTTTTTT.

A single count supports this clone. CDR3 protein: CASSLVGSTDTQYF. In DNA form, the CDR3 reads TGTGCCAGCAGCTTAGTGGGTAGCACAGATACGCAGTATTTT. The genes are TRBV7-2 and TRBJ2-3; D is unclear. CDR1 SGHTA and CDR2 FQGNSA come from the germline V gene. Trimming pared 1 base from V and 0 bases from J, leaving 5 bases between. CDR3 size: 14 residues.